This paragraph reports one T cell receptor beta chain. The record originates from a study of OX40 agonist ivuxolimab in advanced cancers. Background on the study: Three dose-escalation patients had partial responses: one with hepatocellular carcinoma and two with cutaneous melanoma.

Profiling relied on immunoSEQ multiplex PCR, and the TCRdb table lists in-frame clones only, not all of them. The table has roughly 70,000 clones, about 85% seen once. The V gene end was trimmed by 3 bases and the J gene end by 4 bases; junction bases not matched to a gene: 8. The CDR3 covers 15 residues. Germline CDR1 and CDR2: KGHSH and LQKENI. Sequences were derived from CD4+ or CD8+ T cells sorted from blood, sampled in a trial of the OX40 agonist ivuxolimab. V and J are TRBV18 and TRBJ2-5, with TRBD1 matching over 7 bases. The source of this sequence is an adult with an advanced solid tumor such as melanoma, head and neck, liver or kidney cancer. This CDR3 reads CASSPRQGNRETQYF. CDR3 DNA sequence: TGTGCCAGCTCACCGAGACAGGGAAACAGAGAGACCCAGTACTTC.